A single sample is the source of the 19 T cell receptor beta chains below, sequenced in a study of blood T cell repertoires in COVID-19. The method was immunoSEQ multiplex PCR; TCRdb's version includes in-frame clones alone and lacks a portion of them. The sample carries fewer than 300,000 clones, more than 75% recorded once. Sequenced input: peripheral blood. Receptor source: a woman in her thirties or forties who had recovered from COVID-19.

The CDR3 bases are TGTGCCAGCAGATCGACAGGGGCTAGCCTCCACTTT. Protein product: CASRSTGASLHF. The chain carries TRBV28 and TRBJ1-6; 8 bases are a match to TRBD1. Per germline, CDR1 MDHEN and CDR2 SYDVKM. This CDR3 is 12 amino acids long. V trimming: 6 bases; J trimming: 15 bases; junction bases outside the gene matches: 7. Drawing the rest from reference TRBV28 and TRBJ1-6, the complete variable domain is DVKVTQSSRYLVKRTGEKVFLECVQDMDHENMFWYRQDPGLGLRLIYFSYDVKMKEKGDIPEGYSVSREKKERFSLILESASTNQTSMYLCASRSTGASLHFGNGTRLTVT.

CDR3 region: CASSYSPGVDEAFF. The DNA of the CDR3 is TGTGCCAGCAGTTACTCCCCCGGGGTTGACGAAGCTTTCTTT. The chain uses TRBV6-5 and TRBJ1-1, with D unresolved. V lost 0 bases, J lost 8 bases, and 13 bases lay in between. This CDR3 is 14 amino acids long. The V gene's germline CDR1 is MNHEY and CDR2 SVGAGI.

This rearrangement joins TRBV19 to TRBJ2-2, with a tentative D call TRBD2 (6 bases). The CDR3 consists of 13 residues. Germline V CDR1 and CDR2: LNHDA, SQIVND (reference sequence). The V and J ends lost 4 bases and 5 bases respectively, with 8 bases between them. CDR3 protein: CASSTGTTGELFF. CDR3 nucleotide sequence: TGTGCCAGTAGTACCGGGACTACCGGGGAGCTGTTTTTT.

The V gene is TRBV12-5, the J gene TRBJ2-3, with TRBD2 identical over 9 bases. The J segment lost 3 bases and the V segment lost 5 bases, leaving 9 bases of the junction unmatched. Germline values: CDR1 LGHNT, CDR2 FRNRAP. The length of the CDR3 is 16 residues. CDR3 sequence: CASGPGASGATDTQYF. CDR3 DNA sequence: TGTGCTAGTGGTCCCGGGGCTAGCGGGGCTACAGATACGCAGTATTTT.

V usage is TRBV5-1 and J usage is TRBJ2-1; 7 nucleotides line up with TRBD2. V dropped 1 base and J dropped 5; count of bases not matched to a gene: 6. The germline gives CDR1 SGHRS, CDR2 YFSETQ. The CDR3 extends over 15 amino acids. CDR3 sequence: CASSLLASGHNEQFF. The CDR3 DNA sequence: TGCGCCAGCAGCTTGTTGGCTAGCGGACACAATGAGCAGTTCTTC.

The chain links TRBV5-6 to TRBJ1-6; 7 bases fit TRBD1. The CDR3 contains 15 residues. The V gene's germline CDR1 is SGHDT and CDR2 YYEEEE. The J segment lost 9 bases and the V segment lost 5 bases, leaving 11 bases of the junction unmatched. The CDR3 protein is CASSRDTGVGSPLHF. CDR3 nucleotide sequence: TGTGCCAGCAGTCGGGACACAGGGGTTGGTTCACCCCTCCACTTT.

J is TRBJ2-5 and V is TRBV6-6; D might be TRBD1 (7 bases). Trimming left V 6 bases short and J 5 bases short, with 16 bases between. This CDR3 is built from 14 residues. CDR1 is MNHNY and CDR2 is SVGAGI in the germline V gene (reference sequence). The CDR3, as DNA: TGTGCCAGCAGCCCAGGGGGGATGGTGGAGACCCAGTACTTC. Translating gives CASSPGGMVETQYF.

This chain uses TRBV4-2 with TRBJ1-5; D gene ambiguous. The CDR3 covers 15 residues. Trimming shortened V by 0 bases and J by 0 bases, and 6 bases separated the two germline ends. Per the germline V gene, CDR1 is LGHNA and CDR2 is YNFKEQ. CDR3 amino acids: CASSQEQDSNQPQHF. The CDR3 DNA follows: TGTGCCAGCAGCCAAGAGCAGGATAGCAATCAGCCCCAGCATTTT.

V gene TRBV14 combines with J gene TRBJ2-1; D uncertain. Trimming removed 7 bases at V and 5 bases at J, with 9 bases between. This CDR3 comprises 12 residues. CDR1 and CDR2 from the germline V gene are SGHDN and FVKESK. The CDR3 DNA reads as TGTGCCAGCAATCGAGTCCACAATGAGCAGTTCTTC. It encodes CASNRVHNEQFF. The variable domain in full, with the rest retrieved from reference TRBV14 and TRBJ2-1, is EAGVTQFPSHSVIEKGQTVTLRCDPISGHDNLYWYRRVMGKEIKFLLHFVKESKQDESGMPNNRFLAERTGGTYSTLKVQPAELEDSGVYFCASNRVHNEQFFGPGTRLTVL.

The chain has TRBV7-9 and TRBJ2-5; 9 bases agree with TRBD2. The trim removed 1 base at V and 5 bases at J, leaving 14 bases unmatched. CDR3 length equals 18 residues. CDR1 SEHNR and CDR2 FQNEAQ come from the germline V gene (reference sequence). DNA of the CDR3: TGTGCCAGCAGCTTAGGGTCCCCCGGCGGGAGGGCACGGGAGACCCAGTACTTC. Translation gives CASSLGSPGGRARETQYF.

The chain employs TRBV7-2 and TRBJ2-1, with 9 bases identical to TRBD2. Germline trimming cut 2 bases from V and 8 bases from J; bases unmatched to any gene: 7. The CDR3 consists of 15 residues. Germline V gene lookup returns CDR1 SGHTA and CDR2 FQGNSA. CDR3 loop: CASSLFGGRADEQFF. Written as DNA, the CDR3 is TGTGCCAGCAGCTTATTTGGCGGGAGGGCGGATGAGCAGTTCTTC.

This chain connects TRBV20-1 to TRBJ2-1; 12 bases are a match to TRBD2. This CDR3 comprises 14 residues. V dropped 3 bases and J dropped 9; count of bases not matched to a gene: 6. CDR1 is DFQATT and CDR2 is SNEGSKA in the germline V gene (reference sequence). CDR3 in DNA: TGCAGTGCTAGTTCTAGCGGGAGGGGGGGTGAGCAGTTCTTC. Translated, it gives CSASSSGRGGEQFF.

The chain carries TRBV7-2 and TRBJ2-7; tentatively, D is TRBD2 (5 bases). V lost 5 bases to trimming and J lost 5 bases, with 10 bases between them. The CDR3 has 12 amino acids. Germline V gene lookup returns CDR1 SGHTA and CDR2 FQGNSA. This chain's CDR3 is CASSQTRNEQYF. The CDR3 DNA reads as TGTGCCAGCAGCCAAACTAGGAACGAGCAGTACTTC.

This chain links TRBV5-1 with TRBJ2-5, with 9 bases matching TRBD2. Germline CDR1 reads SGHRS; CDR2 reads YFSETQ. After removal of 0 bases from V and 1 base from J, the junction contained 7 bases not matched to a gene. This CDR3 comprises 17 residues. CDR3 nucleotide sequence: TGCGCCAGCAGCTTGGCAGGGCTAGCGGGAACCCAAGAGACCCAGTACTTC. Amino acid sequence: CASSLAGLAGTQETQYF.

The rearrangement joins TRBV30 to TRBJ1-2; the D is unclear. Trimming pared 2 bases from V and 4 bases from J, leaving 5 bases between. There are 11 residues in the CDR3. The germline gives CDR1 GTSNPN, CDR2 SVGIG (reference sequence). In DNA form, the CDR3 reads TGTGCCTGGAGTCCGGGCTATGGCTACACCTTC. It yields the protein CAWSPGYGYTF.

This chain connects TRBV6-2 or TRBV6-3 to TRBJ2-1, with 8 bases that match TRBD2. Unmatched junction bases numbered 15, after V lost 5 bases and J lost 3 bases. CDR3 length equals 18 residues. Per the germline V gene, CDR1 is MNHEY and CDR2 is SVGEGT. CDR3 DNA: TGTGCCAGCAGTCCCGGGGCCACCCGGACTAGCTTCTACAATGAGCAGTTCTTC. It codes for CASSPGATRTSFYNEQFF.

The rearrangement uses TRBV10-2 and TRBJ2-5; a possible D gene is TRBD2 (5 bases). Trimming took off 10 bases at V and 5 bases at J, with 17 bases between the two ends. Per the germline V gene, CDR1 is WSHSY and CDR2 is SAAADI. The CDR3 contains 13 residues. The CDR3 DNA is TGCGCCACCAAGGGCCCGGGGTGGGAGACCCAGTACTTC. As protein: CATKGPGWETQYF.

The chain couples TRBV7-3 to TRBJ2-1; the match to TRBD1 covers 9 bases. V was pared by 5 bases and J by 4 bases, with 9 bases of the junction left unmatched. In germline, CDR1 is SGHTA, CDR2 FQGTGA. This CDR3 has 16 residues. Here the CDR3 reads CASSPLGQGLYNEQFF. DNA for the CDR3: TGTGCCAGCAGCCCCCTGGGACAGGGCCTGTACAATGAGCAGTTCTTC.

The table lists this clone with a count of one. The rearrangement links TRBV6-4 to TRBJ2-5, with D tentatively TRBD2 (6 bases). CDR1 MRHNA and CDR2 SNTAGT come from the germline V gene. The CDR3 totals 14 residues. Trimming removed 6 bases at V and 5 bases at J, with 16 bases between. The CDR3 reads CASRAAGGGETQYF. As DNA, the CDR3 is TGTGCCAGCAGGGCAGCCGGGGGTGGGGAGACCCAGTACTTC.